This T cell receptor (beta chain) derives from a study of blood T cell repertoires in COVID-19. Study context: Researchers got acute and convalescent COVID-19 samples from the United States, Italy and Spain. PBMCs, B-cell-depleted T cells, or T cells were the source of the cDNA or gDNA that made up the material.

Measured with immunoSEQ multiplex PCR; TCRdb has only the in-frame clones, and not every one. The sample holds 140,000 to 150,000 clones; 70% to 90% are singletons and the top ten take roughly 2.9%. Germline V gene lookup returns CDR1 SGHNT and CDR2 YENEEA. Trimming shortened V by 5 bases and J by 7 bases, and 14 bases separated the two germline ends. The CDR3 sequence is 13 residues long. Sequencing was done on a sample of peripheral blood. The chain couples TRBV11-3 to TRBJ1-1, with D perhaps TRBD1 (5 bases). This clonotype was obtained from a woman aged 40 to 50 with active or convalescent COVID-19. The CDR3 DNA follows: TGTGCCAGCAGCCAACCGGGGGACGGTGAAGCTTTCTTT. It is translated as CASSQPGDGEAFF.